This T cell receptor (beta chain) is from a study of beta chain features in type 1 diabetes. Overall study: Cell yields, gender and age were similar in healthy donors and patients. Overall study findings and caveats: Among type 1 diabetes patients, VDJ junctions had fewer insertions and more deletions. Healthy donors had naive, central memory and Treg TCRB repertoires that appeared less similar than those seen among patients.

This clone has only a few counts. Its antigen is undetermined. Sequencing targeted expressed TCRB transcripts, as all isolated RNA had been reverse transcribed. The assay was immunoSEQ multiplex PCR, and TCRdb's table has in-frame clones only and misses some. The sample has about 290,000 clones; 7.5% to 9.5% are singletons. This CDR3 is built from 15 residues. The V end lost 2 bases, the J end lost 3 bases, and 9 bases lay between the germline ends. Germline loops: CDR1 SGHRS, CDR2 YFSETQ. The V and J genes are TRBV5-1 and TRBJ1-6; TRBD1 might be the D (5 bases). Sequences were obtained from central memory CD4+ T cells from blood. The source of this sequence is a woman younger than 30 in good health. The CDR3 sequence is CASSLSGGYNSPLHF. For the CDR3, the DNA is TGCGCCAGCAGCTTATCCGGGGGCTATAATTCACCCCTCCACTTT.